The clone carrying this T cell receptor (beta chain) was counted only a few times. Its antigen is currently unknown. The ends were cut back, 2 bases at V and 1 base at J, with 10 bases in the middle. CDR1 and CDR2 (germline): MRHNA, SNTAGT. This CDR3 is built from 15 residues. It was the approximately 110-subject validation cohort, separate from the roughly 700-subject first cohort, to which the donors belonged. The data derive from a study of cytomegalovirus exposure and HLA in healthy donors. Study-wide results and limits: In vitro, a few CMV-associated chains proved specific for CMV antigens. In a later analysis, first-cohort TCR clusters were found to tend to co-occur in the 95 to 150 validation repertoires.

The repertoire was sequenced with immunoSEQ multiplex PCR; TCRdb's copy has only in-frame clones and lacks some. Among roughly 100,000 clones, around 90% were seen once, and the ten largest hold around 1.9%. The TCR was taken from a woman between 18 and 29 years old in good health and CMV-seropositive. The specimen sequenced was PBMCs. This chain uses TRBV6-4 with TRBJ2-3; tentatively, D is TRBD1 (6 bases). The chain's CDR3 is CASSDDGQRTDTQYF. In DNA, the CDR3 is TGTGCCAGCAGTGACGACGGACAGCGCACAGATACGCAGTATTTT.